This is a list of T cell receptor beta chains from one sample in a study of blood T cells in healthy people across ages. Each CDR3 protein is one row after TCRdb ran MiXCR on the 5' RACE reads. The sample comprises some 800,000 distinct CDR3 sequences, around two fifths of which are singletons, and around 18% rests with the top ten. Sequencing used blood. The receptors were gathered from a man aged 60 to 75 in good health. The CDR3 runs from the conserved cysteine through the conserved F or W. D genes are given only for firm matches. Rows give clone size only sometimes, using once, few, many, or a class for an expanded clone.

CDR3nt	CDR3aa	d_gene	v_gene	j_gene	abundance
TGTGCCAGCAGCTCCCGTGGGAATACGCAGTATTTT	CASSSRGNTQYF	.	TRBV7-2	TRBJ2-3	few
TGTGCCAGCAGTACAGGACAGGGGAACACTGAAGCTTTCTTT	CASSTGQGNTEAFF	TRBD1	TRBV6-6	TRBJ1-1	.
TGCAGTGCTGTCGGAACACCGAGCGGTACAGATACGCAGTATTTT	CSAVGTPSGTDTQYF	.	TRBV20-1	TRBJ2-3	.
TGCAGTGCTCCGACTAGCGGGGGGTTCACAGATACGCAGTATTTT	CSAPTSGGFTDTQYF	TRBD2	TRBV20-1	TRBJ2-3	few
TGCAGTGCTAGAGATGGGGACAAGATCTATGGCTACACCTTC	CSARDGDKIYGYTF	.	TRBV20-1	TRBJ1-2	.
TGTGCCAGCAGTTACTCCGTACGTGATACGCAGTATTTT	CASSYSVRDTQYF	.	TRBV6-2/TRBV6-3	TRBJ2-3	.
TGTGCCAGCTCACCATCGGGTCTCACAGGGGGAGAGACCCAGTACTTC	CASSPSGLTGGETQYF	TRBD1	TRBV18	TRBJ2-5	.
TGTGCCACCAGCAGGGGAGCGGGGCAAAAACAAGAGACCCAGTACTTC	CATSRGAGQKQETQYF	TRBD2	TRBV15	TRBJ2-5	few
TGTGCCAGCAGCAGGGGACAGGGGTTCTATGGCTACACCTTC	CASSRGQGFYGYTF	TRBD1	TRBV5-8	TRBJ1-2	few
TGTGCCAGCAGTGACGCACTAGGATCCTCTGGGGCCAACGTCCTGACTTTC	CASSDALGSSGANVLTF	.	TRBV25-1	TRBJ2-6	many
TGTGCCAGCAGTGTGCGGGAGAATGAGCAGTACTTC	CASSVRENEQYF	TRBD2	TRBV28	TRBJ2-7	.
TGTGCCAGCAGTTCCTCTAGCGGCCCTCGTGTTGGGCAGTTCTTC	CASSSSSGPRVGQFF	TRBD2	TRBV28	TRBJ2-1	few
TGTGCCAGCAGCTTACAGTCCGGTTTCTCGGAGCAGTACTTC	CASSLQSGFSEQYF	.	TRBV7-6	TRBJ2-5	few
TGTGCTAGCAGGTACCGACGGGGCTCCTACAATGAGCAGTTCTTC	CASRYRRGSYNEQFF	.	TRBV12-3/TRBV12-4	TRBJ2-1	.
TGCAGTGCTAGTATACAGGGACAATTTAGCAATCAGCCCCAGCATTTT	CSASIQGQFSNQPQHF	.	TRBV20-1	TRBJ1-5	.
TGTGCCAGCGGCAAAACGGTTCAAGAGACCCAGTACTTC	CASGKTVQETQYF	.	TRBV9	TRBJ2-5	few
TGTGCTGCGCAGGGGGCAGAGACCCAGTACTTC	CAAQGAETQYF	TRBD1	TRBV3-1	TRBJ2-5	few
TGTGCCAGCAGCGTCCGGTCACAGGACGGCATTCAGTACTTC	CASSVRSQDGIQYF	.	TRBV9	TRBJ2-4	few
TGCAGCGTTGCAGCCAGGGCGAACACCGGGGAGCTGTTTTTT	CSVAARANTGELFF	.	TRBV29-1	TRBJ2-2	once